The TCR beta chain described here comes from a study of blood T cell repertoires in COVID-19. Cohort 3 recovered donors had two negative PCRs, clearance, or symptom resolution. Some clones are missing from TCRdb's copy, which holds only in-frame ones; the method was immunoSEQ multiplex PCR. The sample includes roughly 300,000 clones, about 90% of them seen just once. The CDR3 is 15 amino acids. V was trimmed by 2 bases and J by 0 bases, leaving 10 bases between them. Per germline, CDR1 SGHAT and CDR2 FQNNGV. Sequencing was performed on PBMCs or T cells enriched from blood (not recorded which). This TCR derives from a woman in her 30s who had recovered from COVID-19. V gene TRBV11-2 combines with J gene TRBJ1-1; the D is unclear. CDR3 sequence reads: CASSLNPQMNTEAFF. The CDR3 DNA is TGTGCCAGCAGCTTAAACCCACAGATGAACACTGAAGCTTTCTTT.